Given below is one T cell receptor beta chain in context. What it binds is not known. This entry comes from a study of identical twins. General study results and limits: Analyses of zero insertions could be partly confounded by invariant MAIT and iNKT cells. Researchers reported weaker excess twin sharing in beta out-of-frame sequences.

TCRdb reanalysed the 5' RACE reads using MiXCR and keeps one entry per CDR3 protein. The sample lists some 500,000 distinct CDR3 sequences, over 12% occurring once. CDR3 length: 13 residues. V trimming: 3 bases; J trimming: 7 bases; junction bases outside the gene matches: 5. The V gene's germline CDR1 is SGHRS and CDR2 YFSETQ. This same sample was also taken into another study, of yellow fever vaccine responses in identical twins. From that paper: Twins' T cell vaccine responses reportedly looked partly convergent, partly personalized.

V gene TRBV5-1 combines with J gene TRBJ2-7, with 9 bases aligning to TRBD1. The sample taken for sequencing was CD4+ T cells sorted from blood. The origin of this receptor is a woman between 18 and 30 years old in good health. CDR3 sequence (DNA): TGCGCCAGCAGCTCCACTGGGACAGGGGAGCAGTACTTC. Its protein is CASSSTGTGEQYF.